This T cell receptor beta chain stems from a study of T cells expressing NK-cell markers. In the study overall: Just one sequenced donor of eight was HCMV-seronegative, while seven were seropositive.

CDR3 size: 16 residues. Germline V lookup: CDR1 SGHVS, CDR2 FNYEAQ. UMIs accompanied the 5'RACE template switching by which TCR beta cDNA was made. TCRdb re-called the 5' RACE reads; one entry per CDR3 protein, DNA not given. This sample lists around 550,000 distinct CDR3 sequences; its ten largest clones have 3% to 4.5%. The clonotype comes from a man younger than 35 in good health. Sequenced sample: blood T cells: a sorted CD56 or NKG2C T cell subset, CD4+ or CD8+ T cells, or bulk PBMC T cells (not recorded which). The chain combines TRBV7-6 with TRBJ1-5; TCRdb reports TRBD1, a call that lacks DNA to check it against. The CDR3 is CASSLSGQRINQPQHF.